This T cell receptor (beta chain) came from a study of blood T cell repertoires in COVID-19. Trimming took off 2 bases at V and 5 bases at J, with 10 bases between the two ends. Germline CDR1 reads SGHRS; CDR2 reads YFSETQ. CDR3 length: 13 residues. The protocol was immunoSEQ multiplex PCR, while the TCRdb copy is restricted to in-frame clones and leaves out a portion. The data hold 150,000 to 180,000 clones, with roughly nine tenths observed a single time. The specimen was peripheral blood. The chain is built from TRBV5-1 and TRBJ1-1; D is uncertain. This TCR was recovered from a woman aged 70 to 79 with acute or convalescent COVID-19. The DNA for the CDR3 is TGCGCCAGCAGCTTTAGAGAGGGTACTGAAGCTTTCTTT. It specifies CASSFREGTEAFF.